Below are 20 T cell receptor beta chains sequenced from a single sample in a study of T cell responses to AZD1222 COVID-19 vaccine. Clones were sequenced by immunoSEQ multiplex PCR, and TCRdb holds only the in-frame ones, with some missing. Altogether some 200,000 clones are present, 85% to 95% being singletons, with the ten largest covering around 1%. Specimen: peripheral blood, collected on day 0 of MenACWY control vaccination. These receptors all come from an adult in good health.

V usage is TRBV3-1 (or the pseudogene TRBV3-2) and J usage is TRBJ1-2, with 9 bases that match TRBD1. With V trimmed by 4 bases and J by 4 bases, 7 bases remained unmatched. The CDR3 length is 15 residues. CDR1 is LGHDT and CDR2 is YNNKEL in the germline V gene (reference sequence). This chain's CDR3 is CASSPGTGLAYGYTF. In DNA, the CDR3 is TGTGCCAGCAGCCCCGGGACAGGGTTGGCCTATGGCTACACCTTC.

The V and J genes are TRBV5-6 and TRBJ1-5; no clear D. Per germline, CDR1 SGHDT and CDR2 YYEEEE. This CDR3 spans 14 amino acids. With 3 bases removed from V and 9 bases from J, the gap between germline ends came to 16 bases. The chain's CDR3 is CASSSRYSTRPQHF. Written as DNA, the CDR3 is TGTGCCAGCAGCTCCCGATATTCAACTCGGCCCCAGCATTTT.

This chain connects TRBV7-9 to TRBJ1-2; D not resolved. V was trimmed by 5 bases and J by 5 bases, leaving 12 bases between them. In germline, CDR1 is SEHNR, CDR2 FQNEAQ (reference sequence). There are 13 residues in the CDR3. The CDR3 sequence: CASSSDAGYGYTF. CDR3 sequence (DNA): TGTGCCAGCAGCAGCGACGCCGGTTATGGCTACACCTTC.

This clone occurred once. The chain has TRBV3-1 (or the pseudogene TRBV3-2) and TRBJ1-1; D not certain. The CDR3 totals 11 residues. V was clipped by 4 bases and J by 5 bases, with 5 bases between them. Germline values: CDR1 LGHDT, CDR2 YNNKEL (reference sequence). The chain's CDR3 is CASSLGTEAFF. DNA for the CDR3: TGTGCCAGCAGCCTCGGAACTGAAGCTTTCTTT.

The chain carries TRBV7-2 and TRBJ2-2, with D tentatively TRBD2 (6 bases). Trimming removed 1 base from V and 4 bases from J, with 13 bases in between. Germline lookup yields CDR1 SGHTA and CDR2 FQGNSA. The CDR3 runs 16 residues. This CDR3 is CASSLGPGLITGELFF. CDR3 DNA: TGTGCCAGCAGCTTAGGGCCCGGACTAATCACCGGGGAGCTGTTTTTT.

The chain is built from TRBV7-2 and TRBJ2-3; 9 positions agree with TRBD2. This CDR3 is built from 15 residues. V shed 3 bases and J 7 bases; nucleotides not matched to a gene: 8. The germline CDR1 and CDR2 sequences are SGHTA and FQGNSA. The CDR3 coding sequence is TGTGCCAGCAGCTTCCTAGCGGGGAAGGGTAATACGCAGTATTTT. Amino acid sequence: CASSFLAGKGNTQYF.

The J gene is TRBJ1-1, the V gene TRBV7-9; TRBD1 matches at 7 bases. V was pared by 6 bases and J by 5 bases, with 12 bases of the junction left unmatched. The CDR3 spans 15 residues. Germline V gives CDR1 SEHNR, CDR2 FQNEAQ (reference sequence). CDR3 DNA sequence: TGTGCCAGCAGTACTGACAGGGCGGTAGGAACTGAAGCTTTCTTT. It yields the protein CASSTDRAVGTEAFF.

The CDR3 DNA is TGCGCCAGCAGCTTGGACGGCAATCAGCCCCAGCATTTT. Translated, it gives CASSLDGNQPQHF. The chain couples TRBV5-1 to TRBJ1-5; D is undetermined. The ends were cut back, 0 bases at V and 2 bases at J, with 3 bases in the middle. Germline V lookup: CDR1 SGHRS, CDR2 YFSETQ. The CDR3 loop spans 13 amino acids.

The V and J genes are TRBV7-9 and TRBJ1-6; D is unresolved. Trimming pared 2 bases from V and 6 bases from J, leaving 11 bases between. The CDR3 totals 15 residues. Germline lookup yields CDR1 SEHNR and CDR2 FQNEAQ (reference sequence). The CDR3 loop reads CASSLRQAGNSPLHF. The CDR3 bases are TGTGCCAGCAGCTTACGGCAGGCCGGTAATTCACCCCTCCACTTT.

A note on this clone: The same CDR3 is also encoded by other DNA sequences in this sample. This chain uses TRBV30 with TRBJ1-5; D call uncertain. Trimming cost V 3 bases and J 2 bases, with 11 bases left between them. Germline V lookup: CDR1 GTSNPN, CDR2 SVGIG (reference sequence). CDR3 size: 14 residues. The CDR3 spells CAWSPGQGNQPQHF. The CDR3 region has the DNA TGTGCCTGGAGCCCAGGTCAGGGCAATCAGCCCCAGCATTTT. Based on the CDR3 plus reference TRBV30 and TRBJ1-5, the full variable domain is SQTIHQWPATLVQPVGSPLSLECTVEGTSNPNLYWYRQAAGRGLQLLFYSVGIGQISSEVPQNLSASRPQDRQFILSSKKLLLSDSGFYLCAWSPGQGNQPQHFGDGTRLSIL.

This clone was counted a single time. V and J are TRBV3-1 (or the pseudogene TRBV3-2) and TRBJ1-1; D may be TRBD1 (5 bases). CDR1 is LGHDT and CDR2 is YNNKEL in the germline V gene (reference sequence). The CDR3 is made up of 16 amino acids. Trimming removed 3 bases at V and 0 bases at J, with 14 bases between. The CDR3 loop reads CASSHSGLLMNTEAFF. CDR3 DNA sequence: TGTGCCAGCAGCCACTCAGGGCTACTTATGAACACTGAAGCTTTCTTT.

The chain carries TRBV4-3 and TRBJ2-3; D is ambiguous. Per the germline V gene, CDR1 is LGHNA and CDR2 is YSLEER. The CDR3 is 15 amino acids. Trimming shortened V by 0 bases and J by 6 bases, and 13 bases separated the two germline ends. The CDR3 protein is CASSQDHLVGDTQYF. CDR3 nucleotides: TGCGCCAGCAGCCAAGACCACCTAGTAGGGGATACGCAGTATTTT.

The chain couples TRBV7-9 to TRBJ2-7; 9 positions match TRBD1. Trimming took 6 bases from V and 3 from J; bases not matched to a gene: 15. Looked up from germline, CDR1 is SEHNR and CDR2 is FQNEAQ (reference sequence). This CDR3 is 17 amino acids long. For the CDR3, the DNA is TGTGCCAGCAGTCATTACGGGACAGGGAATAGGGGCTACGAGCAGTACTTC. Its translation: CASSHYGTGNRGYEQYF.

The J gene is TRBJ1-2, the V gene TRBV28; D is ambiguous. V dropped 3 bases and J dropped 4 bases, with 6 bases sitting between them. The CDR3 extends over 12 amino acids. Germline V CDR1 and CDR2: MDHEN, SYDVKM. The CDR3 loop reads CASSLNPYGYTF. The CDR3 coding sequence is TGTGCCAGCAGTTTGAATCCCTATGGCTACACCTTC.

This sequence joins TRBV12-3 or TRBV12-4 and TRBJ1-4, with D unresolved. The CDR3 is made up of 13 amino acids. Trimming took 2 bases from V and 8 from J, leaving 9 bases between them. The CDR3 loop is CASSLSGREKLFF. CDR3 coding DNA: TGTGCCAGCAGTTTATCAGGCAGGGAAAAACTGTTTTTT.

The rearrangement links TRBV19 to TRBJ2-7, with D tentatively TRBD1 (6 bases). The germline V gene encodes CDR1 LNHDA and CDR2 SQIVND (reference sequence). The CDR3 is 14 amino acids. V dropped 9 bases and J dropped 5 bases, with 20 bases sitting between them. CDR3 coding DNA: TGTGCCAGCTCGGACTTTGGCAGGGACAACGAGCAGTACTTC. Amino acid sequence: CASSDFGRDNEQYF.

The chain employs TRBV13 and TRBJ1-1; 11 positions match TRBD1. Trimming cost V 5 bases and J 6 bases; bases outside gene matches: 5. CDR3 length equals 14 residues. CDR1 and CDR2 from the germline V gene are PRHDT and FYEKMQ (reference sequence). The CDR3 DNA follows: TGTGCCAGCAGCCCTGGGGACAGGGGGTCTGAAGCTTTCTTT. Its protein is CASSPGDRGSEAFF.

The V call is TRBV19, the J call TRBJ1-1, with D maybe TRBD1 (6 bases). The CDR3 is 15 amino acids. CDR1 is LNHDA, CDR2 SQIVND, per germline (reference sequence). V was cut by 5 bases and J by 3 bases, with 16 bases left in between. The chain's CDR3 is CASSPSTGWDTEAFF. CDR3 nucleotide sequence: TGTGCCAGTAGTCCGTCCACAGGGTGGGACACTGAAGCTTTCTTT.

The chain recombines TRBV6-1 with TRBJ1-2, with D possibly matching TRBD1 (5 bases). From germline, CDR1 is MNHNS and CDR2 SASEGT. The V and J ends lost 4 bases and 8 bases respectively, with 26 bases between them. This CDR3 has 17 residues. CDR3 nucleotide sequence: TGTGCCAGCAGTGCCCCGGGGGACCGGGCTCTCAACGGGGGCTACACCTTC. This encodes CASSAPGDRALNGGYTF.

The J gene is TRBJ2-2, the V gene TRBV7-8; TRBD2 might be the D (7 bases). CDR3 length equals 17 residues. The ends were cut back, 5 bases at V and 1 base at J, with 17 bases in the middle. Germline values: CDR1 SGHVS, CDR2 FQNEAQ. The CDR3 reads CASSRRGGALNTGELFF. CDR3 nucleotides: TGTGCCAGCAGCCGAAGAGGGGGGGCCTTGAACACCGGGGAGCTGTTTTTT.